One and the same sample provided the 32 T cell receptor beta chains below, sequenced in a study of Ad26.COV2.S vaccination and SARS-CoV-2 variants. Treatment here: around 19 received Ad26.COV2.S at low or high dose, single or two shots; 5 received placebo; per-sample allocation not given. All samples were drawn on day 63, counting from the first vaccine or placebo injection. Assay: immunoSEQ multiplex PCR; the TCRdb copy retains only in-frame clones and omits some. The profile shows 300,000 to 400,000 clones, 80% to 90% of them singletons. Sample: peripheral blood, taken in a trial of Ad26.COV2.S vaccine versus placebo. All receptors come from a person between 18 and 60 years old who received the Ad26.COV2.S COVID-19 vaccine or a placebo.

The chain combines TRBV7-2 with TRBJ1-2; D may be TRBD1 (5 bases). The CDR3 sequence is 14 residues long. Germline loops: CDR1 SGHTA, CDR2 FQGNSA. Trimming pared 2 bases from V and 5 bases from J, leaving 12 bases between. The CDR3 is CASSLTGEGYGYTF. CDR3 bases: TGTGCCAGCAGCTTAACAGGTGAAGGGTATGGCTACACCTTC. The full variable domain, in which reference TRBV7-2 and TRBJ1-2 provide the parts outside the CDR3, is GAGVSQSPSNKVTEKGKDVELRCDPISGHTALYWYRQSLGQGLEFLIYFQGNSAPDKSGLPSDRFSAERTGGSVSTLTIQRTQQEDSAVYLCASSLTGEGYGYTFGSGTRLTVV.

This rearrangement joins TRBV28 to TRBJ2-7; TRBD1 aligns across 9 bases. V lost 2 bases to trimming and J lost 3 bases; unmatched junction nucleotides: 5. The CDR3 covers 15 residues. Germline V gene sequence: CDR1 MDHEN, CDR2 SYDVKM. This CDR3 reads CASSLTGQGYYEQYF. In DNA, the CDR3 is TGTGCCAGCAGTTTAACGGGACAGGGTTACTACGAGCAGTACTTC.

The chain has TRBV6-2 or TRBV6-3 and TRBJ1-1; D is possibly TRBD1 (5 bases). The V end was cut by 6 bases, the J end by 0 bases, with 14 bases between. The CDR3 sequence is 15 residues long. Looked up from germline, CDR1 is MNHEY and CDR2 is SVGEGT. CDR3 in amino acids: CASSLHSTVNTEAFF. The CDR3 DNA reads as TGTGCCAGCAGCCTTCACTCGACAGTGAACACTGAAGCTTTCTTT.

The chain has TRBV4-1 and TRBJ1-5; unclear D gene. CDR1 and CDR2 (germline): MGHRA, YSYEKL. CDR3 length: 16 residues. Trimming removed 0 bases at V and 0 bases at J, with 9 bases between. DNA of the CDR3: TGCGCCAGCAGCCAAGATAGGATTTATAGCAATCAGCCCCAGCATTTT. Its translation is CASSQDRIYSNQPQHF.

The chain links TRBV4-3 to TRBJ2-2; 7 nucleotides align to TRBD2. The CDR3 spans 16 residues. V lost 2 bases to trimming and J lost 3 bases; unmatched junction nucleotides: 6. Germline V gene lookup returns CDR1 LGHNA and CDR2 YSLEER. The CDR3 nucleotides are TGCGCCAGCAGCCAATCCACGGGGGGATACACCGGGGAGCTGTTTTTT. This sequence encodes CASSQSTGGYTGELFF.

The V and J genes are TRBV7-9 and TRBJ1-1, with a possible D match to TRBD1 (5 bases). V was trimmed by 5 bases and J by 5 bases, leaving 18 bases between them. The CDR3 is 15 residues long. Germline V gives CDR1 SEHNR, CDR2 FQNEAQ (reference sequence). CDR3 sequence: CASSVGRGLKTEAFF. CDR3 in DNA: TGTGCCAGCAGCGTAGGACGGGGGTTAAAGACTGAAGCTTTCTTT.

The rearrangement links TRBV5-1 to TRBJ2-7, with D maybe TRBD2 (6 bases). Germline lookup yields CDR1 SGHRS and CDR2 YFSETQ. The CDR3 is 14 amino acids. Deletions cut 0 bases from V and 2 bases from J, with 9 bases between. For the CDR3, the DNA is TGCGCCAGCAGCTTGGGTAGCGGAACCTACGAGCAGTACTTC. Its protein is CASSLGSGTYEQYF.

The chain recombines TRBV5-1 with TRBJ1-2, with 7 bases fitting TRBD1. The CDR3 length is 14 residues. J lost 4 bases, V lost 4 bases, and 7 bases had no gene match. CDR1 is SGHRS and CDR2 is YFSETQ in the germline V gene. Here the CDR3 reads CASSITGATYGYTF. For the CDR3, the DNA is TGCGCCAGCAGCATCACAGGGGCCACCTATGGCTACACCTTC.

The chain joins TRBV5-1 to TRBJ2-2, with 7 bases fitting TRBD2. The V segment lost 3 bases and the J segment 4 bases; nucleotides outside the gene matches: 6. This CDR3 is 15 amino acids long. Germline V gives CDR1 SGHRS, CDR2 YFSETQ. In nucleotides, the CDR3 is TGCGCCAGCAGCTCCAGCGGGGCGGGCACCGGGGAGCTGTTTTTT. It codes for CASSSSGAGTGELFF.

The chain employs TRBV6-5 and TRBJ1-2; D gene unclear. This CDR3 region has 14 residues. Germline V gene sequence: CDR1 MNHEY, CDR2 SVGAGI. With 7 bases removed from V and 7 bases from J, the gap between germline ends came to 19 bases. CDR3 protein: CASNVGGSRGGYTF. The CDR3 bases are TGTGCCAGCAACGTAGGAGGGTCTCGGGGTGGCTACACCTTC.

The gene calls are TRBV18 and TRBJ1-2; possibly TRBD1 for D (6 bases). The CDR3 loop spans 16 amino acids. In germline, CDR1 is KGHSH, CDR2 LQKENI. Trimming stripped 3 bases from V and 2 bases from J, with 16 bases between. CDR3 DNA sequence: TGTGCCAGCTCACCCCTACCCCCGACAGGAAACTATGGCTACACCTTC. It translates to CASSPLPPTGNYGYTF.

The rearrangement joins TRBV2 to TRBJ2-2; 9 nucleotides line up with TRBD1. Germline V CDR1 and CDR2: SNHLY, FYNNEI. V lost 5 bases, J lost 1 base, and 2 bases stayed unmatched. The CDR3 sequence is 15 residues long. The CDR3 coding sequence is TGTGCCAGCAGTACGGACAGGGGGAACACCGGGGAGCTGTTTTTT. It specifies CASSTDRGNTGELFF.

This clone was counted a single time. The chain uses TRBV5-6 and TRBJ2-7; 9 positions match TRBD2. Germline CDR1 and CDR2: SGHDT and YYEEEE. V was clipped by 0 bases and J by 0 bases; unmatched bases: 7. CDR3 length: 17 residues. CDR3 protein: CASSLGLASGVSYEQYF. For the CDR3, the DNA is TGTGCCAGCAGCTTGGGTCTGGCTAGCGGGGTCTCCTACGAGCAGTACTTC. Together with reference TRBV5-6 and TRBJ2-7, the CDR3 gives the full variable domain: DAGVTQSPTHLIKTRGQQVTLRCSPKSGHDTVSWYQQALGQGPQFIFQYYEEEERQRGNFPDRFSGHQFPNYSSELNVNALLLGDSALYLCASSLGLASGVSYEQYFGPGTRLTVT.

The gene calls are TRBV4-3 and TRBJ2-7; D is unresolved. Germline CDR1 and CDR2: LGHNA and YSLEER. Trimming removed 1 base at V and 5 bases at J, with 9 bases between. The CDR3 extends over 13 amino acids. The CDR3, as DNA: TGCGCCAGCAGCCAAGTAGTGGGCCACGAGCAGTACTTC. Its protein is CASSQVVGHEQYF.

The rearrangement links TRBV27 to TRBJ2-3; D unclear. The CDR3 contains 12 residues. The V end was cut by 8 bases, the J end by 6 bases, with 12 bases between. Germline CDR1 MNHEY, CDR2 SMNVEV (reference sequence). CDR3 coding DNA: TGTGCCAGCGGTCCCAGCGTGGATACGCAGTATTTT. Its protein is CASGPSVDTQYF.

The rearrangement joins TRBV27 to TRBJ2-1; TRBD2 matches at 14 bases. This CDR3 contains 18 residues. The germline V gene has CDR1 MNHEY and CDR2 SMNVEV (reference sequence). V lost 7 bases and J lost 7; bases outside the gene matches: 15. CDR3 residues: CASKQGTSGSHWGNEQFF. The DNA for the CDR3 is TGTGCCAGCAAACAGGGGACTAGCGGGAGTCACTGGGGGAATGAGCAGTTCTTC.

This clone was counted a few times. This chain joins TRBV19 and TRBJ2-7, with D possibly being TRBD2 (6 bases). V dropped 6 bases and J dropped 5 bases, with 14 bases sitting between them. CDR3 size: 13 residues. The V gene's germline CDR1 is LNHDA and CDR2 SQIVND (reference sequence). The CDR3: CASRRRGLDEQYF. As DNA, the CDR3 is TGTGCCAGTAGAAGGCGGGGCCTCGACGAGCAGTACTTC.

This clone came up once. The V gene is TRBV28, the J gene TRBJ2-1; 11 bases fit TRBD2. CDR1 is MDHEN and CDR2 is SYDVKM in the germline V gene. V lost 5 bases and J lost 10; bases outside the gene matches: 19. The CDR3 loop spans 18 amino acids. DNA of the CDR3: TGTGCCAGCAGTCCCGGGCCGGGACTAGCGGAGGCTTACAGGGAGCAGTTCTTC. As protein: CASSPGPGLAEAYREQFF.

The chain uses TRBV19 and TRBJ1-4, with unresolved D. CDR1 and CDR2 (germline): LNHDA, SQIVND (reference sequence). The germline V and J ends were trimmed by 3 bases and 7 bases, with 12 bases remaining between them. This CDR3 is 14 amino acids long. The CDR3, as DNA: TGTGCCAGTAGTATGAAAGGGAAGAGTGAAAAACTGTTTTTT. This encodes CASSMKGKSEKLFF.

CDR3 DNA sequence: TGTGCCAGCAGCTCGGACAGGGGACCGAGGGGCTACACCTTC. As protein: CASSSDRGPRGYTF. The genes are TRBV9 and TRBJ1-2; TRBD1 matches 9 bases. The CDR3 has 14 amino acids. The V gene end was trimmed by 4 bases and the J gene end by 8 bases; junction bases not matched to a gene: 9. Germline CDR1 reads SGDLS; CDR2 reads YYNGEE.

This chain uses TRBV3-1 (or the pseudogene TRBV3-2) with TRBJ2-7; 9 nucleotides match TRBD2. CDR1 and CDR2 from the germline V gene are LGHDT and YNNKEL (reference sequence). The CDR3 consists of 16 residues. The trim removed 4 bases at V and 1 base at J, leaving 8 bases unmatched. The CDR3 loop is CASSRNSGGGSYEQYF. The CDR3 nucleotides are TGTGCCAGCAGCCGAAATAGCGGGGGAGGTTCCTACGAGCAGTACTTC.

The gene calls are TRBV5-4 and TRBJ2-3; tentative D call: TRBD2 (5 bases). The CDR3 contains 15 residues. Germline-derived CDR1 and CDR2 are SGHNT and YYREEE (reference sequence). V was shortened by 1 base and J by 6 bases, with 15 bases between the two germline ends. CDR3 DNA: TGTGCCAGCAGCTTGTCGCCTAGCCCCAGGGATACGCAGTATTTT. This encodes CASSLSPSPRDTQYF.

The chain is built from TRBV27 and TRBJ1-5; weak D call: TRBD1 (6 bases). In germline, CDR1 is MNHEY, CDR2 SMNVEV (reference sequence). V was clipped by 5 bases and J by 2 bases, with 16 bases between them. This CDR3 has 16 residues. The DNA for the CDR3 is TGTGCCAGCAGTACAGGGACGGACGGGGGCAATCAGCCCCAGCATTTT. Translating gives CASSTGTDGGNQPQHF.

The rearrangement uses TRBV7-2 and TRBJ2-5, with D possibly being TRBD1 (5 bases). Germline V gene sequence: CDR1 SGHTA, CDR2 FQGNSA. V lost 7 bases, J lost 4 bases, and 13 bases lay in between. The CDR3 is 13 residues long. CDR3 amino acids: CASTFRRGETQYF. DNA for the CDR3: TGTGCCAGCACATTTAGAAGGGGAGAGACCCAGTACTTC. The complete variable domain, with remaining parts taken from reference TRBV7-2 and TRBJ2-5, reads GAGVSQSPSNKVTEKGKDVELRCDPISGHTALYWYRQSLGQGLEFLIYFQGNSAPDKSGLPSDRFSAERTGGSVSTLTIQRTQQEDSAVYLCASTFRRGETQYFGPGTRLLVL.

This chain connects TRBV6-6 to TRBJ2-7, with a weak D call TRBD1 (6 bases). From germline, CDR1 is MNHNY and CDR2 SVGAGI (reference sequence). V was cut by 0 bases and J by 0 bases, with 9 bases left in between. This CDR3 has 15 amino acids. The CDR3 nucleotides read TGTGCCAGCAGTTACTCTAGGGACACCTCCTACGAGCAGTACTTC. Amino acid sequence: CASSYSRDTSYEQYF.

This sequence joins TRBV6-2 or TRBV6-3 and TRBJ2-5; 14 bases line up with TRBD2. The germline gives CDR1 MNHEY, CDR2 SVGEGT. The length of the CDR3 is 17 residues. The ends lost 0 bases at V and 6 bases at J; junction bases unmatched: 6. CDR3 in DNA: TGTGCCAGCAGTTACTCTGGACTAGCGGGAGGAGTTAAGACCCAGTACTTC. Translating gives CASSYSGLAGGVKTQYF.

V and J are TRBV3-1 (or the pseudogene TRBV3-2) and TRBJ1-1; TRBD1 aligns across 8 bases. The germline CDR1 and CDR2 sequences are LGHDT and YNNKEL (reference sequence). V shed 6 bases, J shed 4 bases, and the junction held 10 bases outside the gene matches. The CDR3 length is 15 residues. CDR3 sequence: CASRHSDRDSTEAFF. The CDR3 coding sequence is TGTGCCAGCAGGCATTCGGACAGGGATTCCACTGAAGCTTTCTTT.

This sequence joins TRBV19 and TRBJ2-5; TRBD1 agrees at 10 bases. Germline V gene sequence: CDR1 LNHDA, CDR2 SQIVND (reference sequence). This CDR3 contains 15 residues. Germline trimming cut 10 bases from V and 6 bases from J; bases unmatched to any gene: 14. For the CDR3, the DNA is TGTGCCACTTCGGCCCGGACAGGGGGGAGGCAGACCCAGTACTTC. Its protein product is CATSARTGGRQTQYF. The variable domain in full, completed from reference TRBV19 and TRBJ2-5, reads DGGITQSPKYLFRKEGQNVTLSCEQNLNHDAMYWYRQDPGQGLRLIYYSQIVNDFQKGDIAEGYSVSREKKESFPLTVTSAQKNPTAFYLCATSARTGGRQTQYFGPGTRLLVL.

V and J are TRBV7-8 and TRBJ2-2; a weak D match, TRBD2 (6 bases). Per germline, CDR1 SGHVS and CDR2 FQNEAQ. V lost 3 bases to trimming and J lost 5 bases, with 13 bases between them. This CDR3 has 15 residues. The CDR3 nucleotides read TGTGCCAGCAGCTTCGGAATTGGGGGGACCGGGGAGCTGTTTTTT. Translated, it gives CASSFGIGGTGELFF.

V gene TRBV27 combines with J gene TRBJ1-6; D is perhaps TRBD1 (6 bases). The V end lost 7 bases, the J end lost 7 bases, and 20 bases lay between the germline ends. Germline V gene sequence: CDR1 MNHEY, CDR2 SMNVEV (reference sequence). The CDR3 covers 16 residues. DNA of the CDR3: TGTGCCAGCAAGAATGGCGGTCCAGGGGAGAATTCACCCCTCCACTTT. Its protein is CASKNGGPGENSPLHF.

CDR3 amino acids: CASSQVERTGELFF. The CDR3 nucleotides read TGTGCCAGCAGTCAGGTAGAACGCACCGGGGAGCTGTTTTTT. The V gene is TRBV7-9, the J gene TRBJ2-2; D uncertain. CDR3 length: 14 amino acids. Trimming left V 6 bases short and J 4 bases short, with 12 bases between. Germline V gives CDR1 SEHNR, CDR2 FQNEAQ (reference sequence).

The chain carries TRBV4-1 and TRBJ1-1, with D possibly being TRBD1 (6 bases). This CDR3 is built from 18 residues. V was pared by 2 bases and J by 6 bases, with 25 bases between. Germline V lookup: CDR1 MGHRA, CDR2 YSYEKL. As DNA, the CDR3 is TGCGCCAGCAGCCAAATCCAAGGCCGGGGGCAAGAGACCCCTGAAGCTTTCTTT. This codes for CASSQIQGRGQETPEAFF.